This TCR beta chain was identified during a study of blood T cells in healthy people across ages. A second PCR, run for roughly 7 to 11 cycles, used a sample-barcoded 5' primer plus a J-beta primer mix. Every sample gave at least 2.5 million paired-end reads containing CDR3. MiXCR, run by TCRdb on the 5' RACE reads, gives a single entry per CDR3 protein. Of around 650,000 distinct CDR3 sequences in the sample, roughly 30% were seen once. To note about this clonotype: The junction and the germline gene differ at one end; a read error may be behind it.

CDR3 length equals 15 residues. CDR1 LGHDT and CDR2 YNNKEL come from the germline V gene (reference sequence). The chain recombines TRBV3-1 with TRBJ2-7; 11 positions agree with TRBD2. The sequence was collected from a woman aged 80 or over in good health. The sample was blood. The DNA of the CDR3 is TGTGCCAGCAGCCGGGTAGCGGGGGGGAGCTACAAGCAGTACTTC. The encoded protein is CASSRVAGGSYKQYF.